This T cell receptor beta chain originates from a study of control samples from healthy donors and cancer patients. Some clones are missing from TCRdb's copy, which holds only in-frame ones; the method was immunoSEQ multiplex PCR. The repertoire includes 130,000 to 150,000 clones, 75% to 95% of them detected once, and approximately 3% sits in the top ten. J gave up 2 bases and V 5 bases, and 23 bases lay outside the gene matches. The CDR3 has 21 amino acids. The V gene's germline CDR1 is KGHDR and CDR2 SFDVKD. The chain has TRBV24-1 and TRBJ2-1; 7 nucleotides align to TRBD1. This TCR derives from a man between 25 and 39 years old in good health. The sample was blood. CDR3 amino acids: CATSGVPGQSSSVPAYNEQFF. CDR3 coding DNA: TGTGCCACCAGTGGTGTACCGGGACAGAGTTCTTCGGTACCGGCCTACAATGAGCAGTTCTTC.